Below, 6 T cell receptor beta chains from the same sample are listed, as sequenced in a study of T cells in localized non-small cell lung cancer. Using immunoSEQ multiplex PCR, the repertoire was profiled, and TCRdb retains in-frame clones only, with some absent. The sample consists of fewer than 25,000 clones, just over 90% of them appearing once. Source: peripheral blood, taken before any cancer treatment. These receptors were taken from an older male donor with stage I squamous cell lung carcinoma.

CDR3 nucleotide sequence: TGTGCCAGCAGCCTGGCGCCCGACAGTGAGCAGTTCTTC. Its protein is CASSLAPDSEQFF. This chain connects TRBV7-7 to TRBJ2-1; possibly TRBD1 for D (5 bases). V was cut by 5 bases and J by 9 bases, with 14 bases left in between. CDR1 SSHAT and CDR2 FNYEAQ come from the germline V gene (reference sequence). The CDR3 spans 13 residues.

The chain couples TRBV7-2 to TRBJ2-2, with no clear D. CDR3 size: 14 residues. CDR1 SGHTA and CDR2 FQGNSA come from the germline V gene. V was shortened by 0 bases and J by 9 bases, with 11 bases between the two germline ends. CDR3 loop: CASSLAALKRELFF. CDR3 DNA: TGTGCCAGCAGCTTAGCTGCGCTGAAGAGGGAGCTGTTTTTT.

The CDR3 sequence: CASSDRTGPYEQYF. CDR3 nucleotides: TGCGCCAGCAGCGACCGAACAGGCCCCTACGAGCAGTACTTC. This chain links TRBV5-1 with TRBJ2-7, with D possibly TRBD1 on 5 matching bases. The CDR3 contains 14 residues. V lost 4 bases, J lost 2 bases, and 13 bases lay in between. Germline V gene sequence: CDR1 SGHRS, CDR2 YFSETQ.

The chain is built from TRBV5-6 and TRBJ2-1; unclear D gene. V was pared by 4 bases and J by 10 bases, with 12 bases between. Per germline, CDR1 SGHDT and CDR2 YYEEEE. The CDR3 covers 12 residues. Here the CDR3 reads CASSPLDREQFF. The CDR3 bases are TGTGCCAGCAGCCCACTCGATCGCGAGCAGTTCTTC.

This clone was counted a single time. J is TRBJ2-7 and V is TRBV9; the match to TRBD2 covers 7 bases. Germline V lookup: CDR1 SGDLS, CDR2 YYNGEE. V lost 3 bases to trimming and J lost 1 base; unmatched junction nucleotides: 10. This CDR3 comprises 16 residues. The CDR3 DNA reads TGTGCCAGCAGCGGGGGAGGGAGTACTCTGTCCTACGAGCAGTACTTC. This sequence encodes CASSGGGSTLSYEQYF. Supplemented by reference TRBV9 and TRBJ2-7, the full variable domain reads DSGVTQTPKHLITATGQRVTLRCSPRSGDLSVYWYQQSLDQGLQFLIQYYNGEERAKGNILERFSAQQFPDLHSELNLSSLELGDSALYFCASSGGGSTLSYEQYFGPGTRLTVT.

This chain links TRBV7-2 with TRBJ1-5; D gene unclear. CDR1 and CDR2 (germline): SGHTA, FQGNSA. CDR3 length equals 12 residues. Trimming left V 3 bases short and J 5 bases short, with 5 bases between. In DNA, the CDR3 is TGTGCCAGCAGCTTCCCTGATCAGCCCCAGCATTTT. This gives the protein CASSFPDQPQHF.